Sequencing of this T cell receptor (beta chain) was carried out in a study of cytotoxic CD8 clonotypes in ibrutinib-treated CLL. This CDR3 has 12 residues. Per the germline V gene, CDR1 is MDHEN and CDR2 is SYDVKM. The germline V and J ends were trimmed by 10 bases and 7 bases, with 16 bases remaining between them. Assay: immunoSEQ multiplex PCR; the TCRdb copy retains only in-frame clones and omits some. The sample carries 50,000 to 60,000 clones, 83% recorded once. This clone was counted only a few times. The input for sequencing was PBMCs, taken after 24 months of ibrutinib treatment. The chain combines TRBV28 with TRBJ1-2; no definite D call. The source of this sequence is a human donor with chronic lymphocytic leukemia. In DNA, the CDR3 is TGTGCCACCTCCCTGGAGGTTCCTGGCTACACCTTC. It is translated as CATSLEVPGYTF.